This T cell receptor beta chain was sequenced in a study of T cells in Graves' hyperthyroidism and ophthalmopathy. Findings and limits, study-wide: Model-based prediction identified ophthalmopathy a median about 7 months prior to its onset. Most expanded thyroid clonotypes above 0.001 also appeared in blood.

In germline, CDR1 is MNHEY, CDR2 SVGEGT. V was pared by 5 bases and J by 4 bases, with 6 bases of the junction left unmatched. The CDR3 sequence is 15 residues long. TCR beta CDR3 regions were amplified from RNA. The TCR CDR3 was amplified in a first-round RT-PCR using the HTBI primer set. TCRdb independently ran MiXCR on the multiplex PCR reads; one entry per CDR3 protein. Counted here are some 740,000 distinct CDR3 sequences, 14% occurring once; the ten biggest clones make up roughly a tenth. This clonotype was recorded a few times. Its antigen is currently unknown. Calling Graves' hyperthyroidism stable meant ophthalmopathy did not progress within 18 months. The study excluded patients with uncontrolled infection, other autoimmune disease, pregnancy or lactation.

The TCR sequence derives from a young woman with Graves' hyperthyroidism. J is TRBJ1-5 and V is TRBV6-2 or TRBV6-3; 9 bases map to TRBD1. What was sequenced was blood. The CDR3 reads CASSPRDRVNQPQHF. As DNA, the CDR3 is TGTGCCAGCAGTCCCCGGGACAGGGTTAATCAGCCCCAGCATTTT.